These 13 T cell receptor beta chains were all obtained from the same sample, sequenced in a study of blood T cell repertoires in COVID-19. Assay used: immunoSEQ multiplex PCR; TCRdb lists only in-frame clones, some missing. The table lists about 380,000 clones, 81% of them singletons. Sequences were obtained from peripheral blood. Receptor source: a human donor with acute or convalescent COVID-19. The donor label of this sample is uncertain.

DNA of the CDR3: TGTGCCAGCAGCCAAATAGGGGGGGTCTACGAGCAGTACTTC. Translation gives CASSQIGGVYEQYF. The J gene is TRBJ2-7, the V gene TRBV3-1 (or the pseudogene TRBV3-2), with D maybe TRBD2 (7 bases). Germline V gene lookup returns CDR1 LGHDT and CDR2 YNNKEL (reference sequence). The CDR3 runs 14 residues. The V and J ends lost 2 bases and 3 bases respectively, with 11 bases between them.

J is TRBJ1-1 and V is TRBV10-1; D is uncertain. V gave up 6 bases and J gave up 0 bases, with 8 bases separating them. Germline V gene lookup returns CDR1 WNHNN and CDR2 SYGVQD (reference sequence). CDR3 length equals 13 residues. The CDR3 bases are TGCGCCAGCAGGGAGGGCTTGAACACTGAAGCTTTCTTT. Translation: CASREGLNTEAFF.

This chain links TRBV15 with TRBJ1-4; D not certain. With 2 bases removed from V and 4 bases from J, the gap between germline ends came to 8 bases. The germline V gene has CDR1 LNHNV and CDR2 YYDKDF (reference sequence). The CDR3 sequence is 14 residues long. The CDR3 DNA sequence: TGTGCCACCAGCAGAACAGTCCTTAATGAAAAACTGTTTTTT. Residues: CATSRTVLNEKLFF.

V usage is TRBV15 and J usage is TRBJ2-7; D is possibly TRBD1 (5 bases). Germline V gene data show CDR1 as LNHNV and CDR2 as YYDKDF (reference sequence). V lost 0 bases and J 1 base, leaving 10 bases between the germline ends. This CDR3 has 15 residues. CDR3 protein: CATSRDQGSSYEQYF. DNA of the CDR3: TGTGCCACCAGCAGAGATCAGGGCAGTTCCTACGAGCAGTACTTC. The full variable domain, completed using reference TRBV15 and TRBJ2-7, is DAMVIQNPRYQVTQFGKPVTLSCSQTLNHNVMYWYQQKSSQAPKLLFHYYDKDFNNEADTPDNFQSRRPNTSFCFLDIRSPGLGDTAMYLCATSRDQGSSYEQYFGPGTRLTVT.

This clone has just one count. The chain recombines TRBV6-1 with TRBJ1-2; unclear D gene. Trimming left V 3 bases short and J 4 bases short, with 12 bases between. CDR1 is MNHNS, CDR2 SASEGT, per germline. The CDR3 extends over 14 amino acids. CDR3: CASSDSSISYGYTF. CDR3 nucleotide sequence: TGTGCCAGCAGTGATAGCAGCATCTCCTATGGCTACACCTTC.

Written as DNA, the CDR3 is TGTGCCAGCAGCACGATCGGCTACGAGCAGTACTTC. Translated, it gives CASSTIGYEQYF. This chain connects TRBV7-9 to TRBJ2-7, with D hard to call. V was pared by 5 bases and J by 3 bases, with 8 bases between. Germline values: CDR1 SEHNR, CDR2 FQNEAQ (reference sequence). The CDR3 is 12 amino acids.

The chain combines TRBV19 with TRBJ2-3; D is perhaps TRBD2 (6 bases). V shed 5 bases and J shed 9 bases, with 12 bases lying between them. CDR3 length equals 12 residues. CDR1 and CDR2 from the germline V gene are LNHDA and SQIVND (reference sequence). The CDR3 sequence is CASSDPGRTQYF. The CDR3 DNA is TGTGCCAGTAGTGACCCAGGGAGGACGCAGTATTTT.

This chain links TRBV2 with TRBJ2-7, with 7 bases that match TRBD1. J was trimmed by 0 bases and V by 7 bases; bases with no gene match: 9. The CDR3 runs to 15 residues. From germline, CDR1 is SNHLY and CDR2 FYNNEI. CDR3 region: CASTLQGTASYEQYF. CDR3 in DNA: TGTGCCAGCACCCTGCAAGGGACAGCCTCCTACGAGCAGTACTTC.

CDR3 sequence reads: CAISEVGQSNSPLHF. In DNA, the CDR3 is TGTGCCATCAGTGAGGTGGGACAGAGTAATTCACCCCTCCACTTT. The rearrangement uses TRBV10-3 and TRBJ1-6, with 7 bases lining up with TRBD1. The length of the CDR3 is 15 residues. The ends lost 2 bases at V and 6 bases at J; junction bases unmatched: 4. The V gene's germline CDR1 is ENHRY and CDR2 SYGVKD.

The chain has TRBV3-1 (or the pseudogene TRBV3-2) and TRBJ2-1, with D tentatively TRBD2 (5 bases). CDR3 length: 15 residues. Germline CDR1 LGHDT, CDR2 YNNKEL (reference sequence). V was cut by 1 base and J by 7 bases, with 14 bases left in between. Here the CDR3 DNA reads TGTGCCAGCAGCCAAGCCGGGGTATTCGGTAATGAGCAGTTCTTC. It translates to CASSQAGVFGNEQFF.

This clone showed up just a few times. V and J are TRBV19 and TRBJ2-7, with D tentatively TRBD1 (7 bases). The V gene lost 3 bases and the J gene lost 4 bases, with 16 bases spanning the gap. Germline lookup yields CDR1 LNHDA and CDR2 SQIVND (reference sequence). This CDR3 comprises 15 residues. Here the CDR3 reads CASSILAGGGYEQYF. The CDR3 bases are TGTGCCAGTAGTATCTTGGCAGGGGGAGGATACGAGCAGTACTTC.

This clone was counted between two and nine times. The chain uses TRBV6-5 and TRBJ1-2, with 7 nucleotides matching TRBD1. This CDR3 region has 15 residues. In germline, CDR1 is MNHEY, CDR2 SVGAGI. Trimming removed 5 bases from V and 8 bases from J; junction bases left unmatched: 14. In nucleotides, the CDR3 is TGTGCCAGCAGTATAAGCCCGACAGGGCAGAGGGGCTACACCTTC. Its protein is CASSISPTGQRGYTF.

This clone has a single count. This chain uses TRBV30 with TRBJ2-2; no clear D. The V gene lost 0 bases and the J gene lost 5 bases, with 7 bases spanning the gap. The CDR3 extends over 13 amino acids. Germline V gene lookup returns CDR1 GTSNPN and CDR2 SVGIG (reference sequence). The CDR3 is CAWSVLFTGELFF. As DNA, the CDR3 is TGTGCCTGGAGTGTACTCTTTACCGGGGAGCTGTTTTTT.